These 10 T cell receptor beta chains originate from one sample sequenced in a study of tumor-infiltrating lymphocytes in primary liver carcinoma. Between about 18 and 33 mg of unsorted bulk tissue served as the source from which RNA and DNA were co-extracted. The template, about 510 ng total RNA, yielded TCR beta cDNA made with a constant-region primer. Slightly modified ARM-PCR, run as three nested multiplex PCR rounds, produced the TCR beta libraries. The first two PCR rounds used TRBV1-TRBV30 primers with a Cbeta primer, approximately 10 cycles each. Using its own MiXCR run on the multiplex PCR reads, TCRdb lists one record per CDR3 protein. The profile shows tens of thousands of distinct CDR3 sequences, approximately 72% of them singletons. The sample comprised liver tumor tissue from sampling region 1. Described subset: tumor region T1, superior pole. Every receptor here comes from a man aged 35-49 years with primary liver carcinoma and hepatitis B virus infection.

With regard to this clonotype: At one end the junction does not follow the germline gene, possibly because of a read error. J is TRBJ2-2 and V is TRBV6-5; no clear D. Germline V gene sequence: CDR1 MNHEY, CDR2 SVGAGI. The CDR3 length is 15 residues. The CDR3 coding sequence is TGTGCCAGCAGTTACGCAATGGACGACACCGGAGAGCTGTTTTTT. It yields the protein CASSYAMDDTGELFF.

The genes are TRBV11-2 and TRBJ2-7; D is uncertain. CDR3 length equals 14 residues. Germline V gene lookup returns CDR1 SGHAT and CDR2 FQNNGV. In nucleotides, the CDR3 is TGTGTTAGCAGCTTAACTGTCACTGCCCACGAGCAGTACTTC. Its protein is CVSSLTVTAHEQYF.

Notes on this clonotype: One end of the junction varies from germline; a read error may be responsible. The CDR3 spells CASSLASPRVDEQYF. As DNA, the CDR3 is TGTGCCAGTAGCTTGGCCAGTCCTAGGGTCGACGAGCAGTACTTC. The chain uses TRBV5-4 and TRBJ2-7; no reliable D call. The CDR3 length is 15 residues. In germline, CDR1 is SGHNT, CDR2 YYREEE (reference sequence).

J is TRBJ2-7 and V is TRBV4-1; TRBD2 is a possible D gene (6 bases). Per the germline V gene, CDR1 is MGHRA and CDR2 is YSYEKL. With 0 bases removed from V and 7 bases from J, the gap between germline ends came to 16 bases. This CDR3 contains 15 residues. The CDR3 here is CASSQDSPHSGEQYF. CDR3 nucleotides: TGCGCCAGCAGCCAAGATTCCCCTCACAGCGGGGAGCAGTACTTC.

The table lists this clonotype with a few counts. This sequence joins TRBV28 and TRBJ1-5; 7 nucleotides match TRBD1. Germline CDR1 and CDR2: MDHEN and SYDVKM. This CDR3 is 15 amino acids long. Germline trimming cut 3 bases from V and 3 bases from J; bases unmatched to any gene: 5. CDR3 sequence reads: CASSFLGQVNQPQHF. Here the CDR3 DNA reads TGTGCCAGCAGTTTCCTCGGACAGGTCAATCAGCCCCAGCATTTT.

Concerning this clonotype: A read error may produce the germline difference seen at one junction end. The rearrangement uses TRBV11-2 and TRBJ2-7; 11 bases agree with TRBD2. This CDR3 has 17 amino acids. The germline V gene encodes CDR1 SGHAT and CDR2 FQNNGV. Here the CDR3 reads CVSSLGLGTSGAYEQYF. The CDR3 bases are TGTGTCAGCAGCTTAGGACTAGGGACTAGCGGTGCCTATGAGCAGTACTTC.

As regards this clonotype: This may arise from a read error, as a much more abundant clone is one base away. V and J are TRBV7-9 and TRBJ2-5; possibly TRBD1 for D (6 bases). Germline CDR1 and CDR2: SEHNR and FQNEAQ (reference sequence). Trimming shortened V by 7 bases and J by 3 bases, and 21 bases separated the two germline ends. This CDR3 region has 16 residues. CDR3 bases: TGTGCCAGCAACTCCCGAGACGAGGGGGTAAAAGAGACCCAGTACTTC. Its protein product is CASNSRDEGVKETQYF.

In nucleotides, the CDR3 is TGTGCCACAAGGGGAGAGGTCACAGATACGCAGTATTTT. Protein product: CATRGEVTDTQYF. This chain uses TRBV2 with TRBJ2-3; either TRBD1 or TRBD2 may supply D (5 bases each). Germline V lookup: CDR1 SNHLY, CDR2 FYNNEI. V was shortened by 10 bases and J by 2 bases, with 13 bases between the two germline ends. The CDR3 sequence is 13 residues long.

This clonotype has ten or more counts. This chain uses TRBV12-3 or TRBV12-4 with TRBJ2-3; no clear D. Trimming took off 3 bases at V and 0 bases at J, with 13 bases between the two ends. CDR3 length equals 16 residues. CDR3 nucleotide sequence: TGTGCCAGCAGTTTGAGGCTCTCCCATAGCACAGATACGCAGTATTTT. Its protein is CASSLRLSHSTDTQYF.

Regarding this clonotype: Being one base from a much bigger clone, this may be a read error. The rearrangement joins TRBV12-3 or TRBV12-4 to TRBJ2-2, with 11 bases aligning to TRBD2. The CDR3 spans 14 residues. For the CDR3, the DNA is TGTGCCAGCAGACTAGCGGGAGACACCTGGGAGCTGTTTTTT. Its translation: CASRLAGDTWELFF.